The clone carrying this TCR beta chain showed up many times. Its antigen is undetermined. Per germline, CDR1 SGDLS and CDR2 YYNGEE. V gave up 3 bases and J gave up 1 base, with 12 bases separating them. This CDR3 contains 15 residues. It was considered stable Graves' hyperthyroidism when ophthalmopathy did not progress within 18 months. Amplification targeted TCR beta CDR3 regions from RNA transcripts. HTBI primers drove first-round RT-PCR of the TCR CDR3. From the multiplex PCR reads, TCRdb called clonotypes with MiXCR, one entry per CDR3 protein. The profile covers 650,000 to 750,000 distinct CDR3 sequences, with 11% to 15% appearing a single time and roughly 10% taken by the ten largest. The data belong to a study of T cells in Graves' hyperthyroidism and ophthalmopathy. Overall study findings and caveats: The majority of expanded thyroid clonotypes above 0.001 also appeared in blood.

This chain links TRBV9 with TRBJ2-3; TRBD1 might be the D (7 bases). The TCR originated in a woman between 18 and 29 years old with Graves' hyperthyroidism. Sequenced material: blood. DNA of the CDR3: TGTGCCAGCAGCGGCCAGGGGGGACGCACAGATACGCAGTATTTT. Translating gives CASSGQGGRTDTQYF.